This paragraph covers one T cell receptor beta chain sequence. As yet, its antigen is unknown. This entry is derived from a study of CD8+ T cells in alopecia areata. Notes on the study in general: Researchers reported that TCR sharing among patients proved less clear than in mice, possibly HLA-linked.

Germline values: CDR1 SEHNR, CDR2 FQNEAQ (reference sequence). CDR3 length: 15 residues. The junction had 7 bases not matched to a gene; V was cut back by 2 bases and J by 4 bases. cDNA serving as the sequencing template came from extracted, reverse transcribed RNA. Here immunoSEQ multiplex PCR was the method, and the copy in TCRdb shows in-frame clones only, minus some. The profile shows 90,000 to 150,000 clones, roughly 68% of them singletons. The receptor comes from a human donor in good health. Sequencing was done on a sample of CD4+ T cells sorted from blood. The chain combines TRBV7-9 with TRBJ2-7; 8 bases are a match to TRBD2. CDR3 amino acids: CASSLSGLAAYEQYF. CDR3 in DNA: TGTGCCAGCAGCTTAAGTGGACTAGCTGCTTACGAGCAGTACTTC.